These 21 T cell receptor beta chains came from one sample sequenced in a study of early T cells in non-severe SARS-CoV-2 infection. MiXCR, run by TCRdb on the 5' RACE reads, gives a single entry per CDR3 protein. The sample has some 98,000 distinct CDR3 sequences, 15% to 20% seen once. Sequencing used whole blood. Receptor source: an adult who was a healthcare worker with PCR-confirmed SARS-CoV-2 infection or an uninfected control (not recorded which).

This sequence joins TRBV7-8 and TRBJ2-2, with unresolved D. Trimming removed 1 base at V and 7 bases at J, with 10 bases between. Per the germline V gene, CDR1 is SGHVS and CDR2 is FQNEAQ. This CDR3 spans 14 amino acids. The CDR3 DNA follows: TGTGCCAGCAGCTTAGAGCACAACCGCGGGGAGCTGTTTTTT. Amino acids: CASSLEHNRGELFF.

The table lists this clonotype with many counts. This chain connects TRBV7-2 to TRBJ2-3, with 8 bases that match TRBD2. Per germline, CDR1 SGHTA and CDR2 FQGNSA. Unmatched junction bases numbered 6, after V lost 4 bases and J lost 9 bases. The CDR3 runs to 13 residues. CDR3 DNA: TGTGCCAGCAGCTCCGGGGGGGCGAAGACGCAGTATTTT. Translated, it gives CASSSGGAKTQYF. Supplemented by reference TRBV7-2 and TRBJ2-3, the full variable domain reads GAGVSQSPSNKVTEKGKDVELRCDPISGHTALYWYRQSLGQGLEFLIYFQGNSAPDKSGLPSDRFSAERTGGSVSTLTIQRTQQEDSAVYLCASSSGGAKTQYFGPGTRLTVL.

The rearrangement links TRBV20-1 to TRBJ2-3; the match to TRBD2 covers 7 bases. Trimming removed 0 bases from V and 2 bases from J; junction bases left unmatched: 5. This CDR3 is built from 15 residues. Germline CDR1 and CDR2: DFQATT and SNEGSKA (reference sequence). DNA of the CDR3: TGCAGTGCTAGAGATCGACTAGCCCCCACAGATACGCAGTATTTT. Protein: CSARDRLAPTDTQYF.

Only a few counts were recorded for this clonotype. The rearrangement joins TRBV6-2 or TRBV6-3 to TRBJ1-2; D is ambiguous. The CDR3 totals 11 residues. Germline V gene lookup returns CDR1 MNHEY and CDR2 SVGEGT. Deletions cut 3 bases from V and 5 bases from J, with 4 bases between. DNA for the CDR3: TGTGCCAGCAGTTATGGGTATGGCTACACCTTC. The encoded protein is CASSYGYGYTF.

The chain couples TRBV15 to TRBJ2-1; 9 bases line up with TRBD2. The CDR3 is 13 residues long. Germline V gene sequence: CDR1 LNHNV, CDR2 YYDKDF (reference sequence). The trim removed 6 bases at V and 3 bases at J, leaving 0 bases unmatched. CDR3 nucleotide sequence: TGTGCCACCAGGACTAGCGGCTACAATGAGCAGTTCTTC. Protein: CATRTSGYNEQFF.

The chain carries TRBV20-1 and TRBJ2-3, with unresolved D. The CDR3 sequence is 11 residues long. The V end was cut by 5 bases, the J end by 4 bases, with 7 bases between. CDR1 and CDR2 from the germline V gene are DFQATT and SNEGSKA (reference sequence). In nucleotides, the CDR3 is TGCAGTGCTTTCCTCCCAGATACGCAGTATTTT. Amino acid sequence: CSAFLPDTQYF.

A remark on this clonotype: This CDR3 is missing its conserved last phenylalanine or tryptophan, likely due to a read error. The rearrangement joins TRBV29-1 to TRBJ2-3; TRBD2 matches at 10 bases. The junction had 10 bases not matched to a gene; V was cut back by 6 bases and J by 4 bases. Germline V gives CDR1 SQVTM, CDR2 ANQGSEA. This CDR3 is built from 15 residues. CDR3 sequence reads: CSVALTSGVADTQYI. CDR3 nucleotides: TGCAGCGTAGCCCTTACTAGCGGGGTTGCAGATACGCAGTATATT.

The chain couples TRBV9 to TRBJ1-3; the match to TRBD1 covers 9 bases. Germline CDR1 is SGDLS and CDR2 is YYNGEE. Trimming took 2 bases from V and 4 from J; bases not matched to a gene: 7. The CDR3 runs 16 residues. In nucleotides, the CDR3 is TGTGCCAGCAGCGTCCTGGACAGGGGCCCAGGAAACACCATATATTTT. It translates to CASSVLDRGPGNTIYF.

The V gene is TRBV7-9, the J gene TRBJ2-1, with unresolved D. Germline V gives CDR1 SEHNR, CDR2 FQNEAQ (reference sequence). This CDR3 region has 12 residues. With 3 bases removed from V and 4 bases from J, the gap between germline ends came to 4 bases. The CDR3 region is CASSFGYNEQFF. The CDR3 region has the DNA TGTGCCAGCAGCTTCGGGTACAATGAGCAGTTCTTC. The entire variable domain, with the rest obtained from reference TRBV7-9 and TRBJ2-1, is as follows: DTGVSQNPRHKITKRGQNVTFRCDPISEHNRLYWYRQTLGQGPEFLTYFQNEAQLEKSRLLSDRFSAERPKGSFSTLEIQRTEQGDSAMYLCASSFGYNEQFFGPGTRLTVL.

Ten or more counts support this clonotype. The chain uses TRBV3-1 and TRBJ1-2, with TRBD1 matching over 7 bases. This CDR3 is 15 amino acids long. With 4 bases clipped from V and 4 bases from J, the junction kept 9 bases outside the gene matches. In germline, CDR1 is LGHDT, CDR2 YNNKEL (reference sequence). The CDR3 region has the DNA TGTGCCAGCAGCCTCAGGGGGGGCAGTGGCTATGGCTACACCTTC. This sequence encodes CASSLRGGSGYGYTF.

The V call is TRBV20-1, the J call TRBJ2-1, with 10 bases matching TRBD2. CDR3 length: 13 amino acids. The trim removed 6 bases at V and 7 bases at J, leaving 6 bases unmatched. Germline V gives CDR1 DFQATT, CDR2 SNEGSKA (reference sequence). This CDR3 is CSAEGLANNEQFF. The DNA for the CDR3 is TGCAGTGCCGAGGGACTAGCGAATAATGAGCAGTTCTTC.

This clonotype showed up just a few times. This chain uses TRBV7-8 with TRBJ2-1; 13 bases are a match to TRBD2. CDR1 and CDR2 from the germline V gene are SGHVS and FQNEAQ. The length of the CDR3 is 20 residues. V gave up 5 bases and J gave up 0 bases; unmatched junction bases: 13. In DNA form, the CDR3 reads TGTGCCAGCAGCCCCCATCTTGGGACTAGCGGGATGAACTCCTACAATGAGCAGTTCTTC. Its protein product is CASSPHLGTSGMNSYNEQFF.

This clonotype was counted only a few times. V gene TRBV7-2 combines with J gene TRBJ2-4; 7 nucleotides match TRBD2. This CDR3 contains 14 residues. Germline-derived CDR1 and CDR2 are SGHTA and FQGNSA. Trimming cost V 6 bases and J 8 bases; bases outside gene matches: 10. CDR3 region: CASSPPAGRHIQYF. DNA of the CDR3: TGTGCCAGCAGTCCCCCAGCGGGAAGGCACATTCAGTACTTC.

This clonotype came up many times. The J gene is TRBJ1-3, the V gene TRBV4-3; unclear D gene. The CDR3 spans 14 residues. V was pared by 4 bases and J by 2 bases, with 9 bases between. Germline lookup yields CDR1 LGHNA and CDR2 YSLEER. CDR3 loop: CASSRGVPGNTIYF. The CDR3 DNA is TGCGCCAGCAGCCGTGGGGTGCCTGGAAACACCATATATTTT.

This clonotype has just a few counts. J is TRBJ2-7 and V is TRBV20-1, with D perhaps matching TRBD1 or TRBD2 (7 bases each). The CDR3 totals 15 residues. The germline V gene encodes CDR1 DFQATT and CDR2 SNEGSKA (reference sequence). With 5 bases removed from V and 3 bases from J, the gap between germline ends came to 20 bases. The CDR3 sequence: CSALPGGGTDYEQYF. The CDR3 DNA sequence: TGCAGTGCTCTCCCAGGGGGGGGCACAGACTACGAGCAGTACTTC.

The gene calls are TRBV6-6 and TRBJ2-6; no clear D. With 3 bases removed from V and 1 base from J, the gap between germline ends came to 13 bases. There are 17 residues in the CDR3. Germline assignment: CDR1 MNHNY and CDR2 SVGAGI (reference sequence). This CDR3 reads CASSYIRGNSGANVLTF. CDR3 DNA: TGTGCCAGCAGTTATATCAGAGGCAATTCTGGGGCCAACGTCCTGACTTTC.

This clonotype was observed a handful of times. This chain connects TRBV5-1 to TRBJ2-3; D is unresolved. The germline V gene has CDR1 SGHRS and CDR2 YFSETQ. The V end lost 0 bases, the J end lost 0 bases, and 8 bases lay between the germline ends. This CDR3 region has 15 residues. CDR3 nucleotides: TGCGCCAGCAGCTTGGATTACACTAGCACAGATACGCAGTATTTT. Protein: CASSLDYTSTDTQYF.

The chain recombines TRBV27 with TRBJ1-1; no clear D gene. Germline assignment: CDR1 MNHEY and CDR2 SMNVEV (reference sequence). The CDR3 contains 14 residues. V was pared by 3 bases and J by 0 bases, with 8 bases between. The CDR3 spells CASSFRALNTEAFF. CDR3 nucleotides: TGTGCCAGCAGTTTTCGGGCTTTGAACACTGAAGCTTTCTTT.

This clonotype was recorded many times. This chain links TRBV6-4 with TRBJ2-3, with 11 bases matching TRBD2. Germline V lookup: CDR1 MRHNA, CDR2 SNTAGT. The CDR3 extends over 15 amino acids. V shed 6 bases, J shed 5 bases, and the junction held 7 bases outside the gene matches. CDR3 residues: CASSVIAGGQDTQYF. The CDR3 nucleotides read TGTGCCAGCAGCGTTATAGCGGGGGGGCAAGATACGCAGTATTTT.

This clonotype was detected only a few times. The chain joins TRBV5-6 to TRBJ1-5; D is possibly TRBD1 (6 bases). The CDR3 consists of 13 residues. V was shortened by 1 base and J by 7 bases, with 9 bases between the two germline ends. Germline CDR1 is SGHDT and CDR2 is YYEEEE. The CDR3 DNA sequence: TGTGCCAGCAGCTTGACAGGGTCACAGCCCCAGCATTTT. Translation: CASSLTGSQPQHF.

This clonotype has ten or more counts. This chain connects TRBV28 to TRBJ2-7, with 11 bases identical to TRBD2. The CDR3 covers 14 residues. The V gene end was trimmed by 6 bases and the J gene end by 5 bases; junction bases not matched to a gene: 6. The V gene's germline CDR1 is MDHEN and CDR2 SYDVKM. CDR3 DNA: TGTGCCAGCAGAGTACTAGCGGGAGCGAACGAGCAGTACTTC. Amino acid sequence: CASRVLAGANEQYF.